This TCR beta chain was profiled in a study of T cells in Graves' hyperthyroidism and ophthalmopathy (dated by TCRdb to the late 2010s). Regarding the complete study: Peripheral blood samples were taken at initial diagnosis, before any treatment was given. The 75 to 100 discovery patients were divided at random into training and test sets in a 7:3 ratio. The study also compared thyroid tissue and blood T-cell repertoires from about six Graves' hyperthyroidism patients. The paper describes TCR Vbeta CDR3 sequencing of more than 120 peripheral blood samples, made up of 43 ophthalmopathy patients, 70 to 75 hyperthyroidism patients and 17 progressor patients. An independent validation cohort of around 19 hyperthyroidism patients and 15 or so patients who later progressed to ophthalmopathy tested prospective prediction of ophthalmopathy. To identify distinguishing TCR V-J signatures, a discovery cohort of around 98 patients was used, comprising 43 with Graves' ophthalmopathy and about 59 with stable Graves' hyperthyroidism. Once sampling was done, hyperthyroidism patients were given methimazole at a starting dose of 30 mg daily, whereas ophthalmopathy patients were given high-dose intravenous methylprednisolone.

This clonotype was seen at least ten times. Its antigen is unknown. Per-nucleotide qualities are absent, and no much larger clonotype sits a single base away. Here is what the overall study found, with its caveats: During validation, the model predicted progression to ophthalmopathy a median of about 6.5 months ahead of onset, with around 65% sensitivity and less than 85% specificity. No statistical method was used to set the sample size in advance, and investigators knew the group allocation. Most expanded thyroid clonotypes (frequency above 0.001) were also detected in blood, a finding suggesting that blood repertoires may reflect thyroid immune responses. A model built on a 13 V-J signature distinguished ophthalmopathy from stable hyperthyroidism, reaching about 88% sensitivity and under 84% specificity in cross-validation and 80%/75% in testing.

V is shortened by 4 bases, J by 4 bases, and the region joining them spans 12 bases. The CDR3 runs 14 residues from the cysteine to the phenylalanine. Just CDR3 DNA is preserved here, 42 bases in frame from base 1. The germline V gene yields SGDLS for CDR1 and YYNGEE for CDR2. Stable Graves' hyperthyroidism was defined as no progression to ophthalmopathy during 18 months of follow-up. Hyperthyroidism patients were aged 18 to 65 years and newly diagnosed, with disease duration of less than 2 months. Any patient with an uncontrolled infection, another autoimmune disease, pregnancy or lactation was excluded. Diagnoses were established on the basis of clinical symptoms, serum thyroxine and TRAb, thyroid ultrasound, and orbital computed tomography. PBMCs were isolated from more than 8 ml of fresh peripheral blood by Ficoll-Paque density gradient centrifugation. Total RNA was extracted using Trizol reagent, and RNA quality was assessed on an Agilent 2100 Bioanalyzer.

Amplification of TCR beta CDR3 regions was carried out from RNA transcripts. The TCR CDR3 was subjected to a first round of RT-PCR using the HTBI primer set and the Qiagen OneStep RT-PCR kit. Libraries were constructed in a second round of multiplex PCR, after which size selection and purification were carried out. Sequencing of the libraries was done on an Illumina HiSeq2000 using paired-end 100 bp reads. Turning to the authors' computational methods: SOAPnuke was used to process the raw data, removing reads that contained adapters or uncalled bases, had a mean Phred below 15, or lacked an exact match to the constant primer or identifier. High-quality paired reads were merged using COPE v1.2.5, and each unique nucleotide sequence was defined as a clonotype. MiTCR v1.1 was used to align clonotypes to the IMGT TRBV, TRBD and TRBJ reference segments. Analysis was restricted to V-J combinations with a frequency above 0.0001, which covered about 99% of repertoires. The TCS score was defined as the ratio of F50 (clonal expansion) to E x V (chaos), calculated using BLOSUM62-based TCRdist between CDR3 peptides within each V-J. Welch's t-statistics and random forest reduced fewer than 550 V-J features to 10 to 15, which were used in a naive Bayes classifier (R e1071). TCRdb itself trimmed the public reads at Q25 with fastp, ran MiXCR and retained productive beta chains. Every CDR3 protein is listed once, alongside the most common genes and DNA of its rows. These V and J calls rely on TCRdb rather than the paper's analysis. Counted in this sample were some 460,000 distinct CDR3 sequences; approximately 15% of them appeared once. Clones ranked in the top ten supply approximately 7.5% of the sample.

The sample comprised blood. The TCR originated in a woman aged 18-35 years with Graves' hyperthyroidism. The sequence joins TRBV9 to TRBJ2-1; the D gene remains uncertain. The CDR3 reads CASSPSTFYNEQFF. The sequence in DNA is TGTGCCAGCAGCCCCTCGACTTTTTACAATGAGCAGTTCTTC.